The present T cell receptor (beta chain) was sequenced within a study of beta chain features in type 1 diabetes (dated by TCRdb to the late 2010s). Regarding the complete study: Patients and healthy donors did not differ in mean age, gender distribution, total cell number or subset yield. A total of 107,917,701 sorted cells were examined across all samples, and the number of cells per subset was strongly correlated with RNA yield. In the study, TCRB repertoires of sorted circulating CD4+ T cell subsets from recently diagnosed type 1 diabetes patients were compared with those of matched healthy donors. Regulatory and stem cell-like memory subsets were isolated from only 8 patients and roughly eight healthy donors, whereas naive and central memory subsets came from all 28 donors. Here is what the overall study found, with its caveats: Because cDNA rather than genomic DNA was sequenced, highly expressing activated cells could have been over-represented, although no difference in activation and CD3 levels was found between groups. The naive, central memory and regulatory TCRB repertoires appeared to resemble one another more closely among patients than among healthy donors. Fewer insertions and more nucleotide deletions at VDJ recombination sites were observed in patients with type 1 diabetes, implying thymic rearrangement abnormalities. HLA sub-analyses involved small numbers of individuals, so any influence of HLA type on TCRB rearrangement remained unresolved. Shorter templates might be favored by PCR, yet because patient and control samples were amplified and corrected together, any such skew would affect both groups equally. A moderate but significant shortening of TCRB CDR3 length was observed in type 1 diabetes patients in all four CD4+ subsets.

All of the isolated RNA was reverse transcribed with the High Capacity cDNA Reverse Transcription Kit, so expressed TCRB transcripts were sequenced. Naive, central memory and regulatory T cell samples underwent deep immunoSEQ sequencing, averaging about 3.5 million total reads per sample. Sorted cells were lysed in RLT buffer and RNA was extracted with DNase-treated RNeasy Micro or Mini kits, depending on cell number. Each cell subset was processed on its own to prevent cross-contamination, while patient and healthy donor samples were processed together. Using the immunoSEQ multiplex PCR, TCRB sequences were amplified from cDNA into 87-bp fragments spanning the CDR3 region. Sequencing of the amplicons was performed on the Illumina HiSeq platform. The published analysis was carried out like this. PCR bias was computationally corrected using synthetic template baselines, reads within Hamming distance 2 were collapsed, and singletons that could not be merged were discarded. Reads were aligned to IMGT to assign V, D and J genes, CDR3 length, and insertions or deletions at six rearrangement sites. Within each subset, clonotype counts were normalized to sorted cell number, after which true diversity and Gini coefficients were computed with the tcR R package. The overlap coefficient, calculated on TCRB nucleotide sequences, was used to quantify repertoire sharing. Out-of-frame TCRB sequences from naive cells were analyzed as a proxy for the pre-selection repertoire. TCRdb carries this immuneACCESS record with in-frame sequences only. Its versions omit some clonotypes, under half of them owing to an unresolved V gene in the studies checked, with the rest unexplained. V, J and clone size derive from that table, while D and trimming were established from the DNA sequence. The sample table lists around 430,000 clones, 30% of them with a count of one. The top ten hold 0.05% to 0.065% of the sample.

A remark on this clone: It lacks a known antigen. The sample holds no much larger clone one base away, and base qualities are not on file. The sample contains more than one DNA sequence encoding this CDR3.

CDR1 and CDR2 were assigned from the germline V gene as MNHEY and SVGAGI. The CDR3 measures 11 amino acids from cysteine to phenylalanine. Only the CDR3 part of the read is kept: 33 bases, read in frame from the first base. Deletion took 2 bases off V and 5 bases off J, with a span of 3 bases between the germline ends. From each donor, a single peripheral blood sample of 100 to 150 mL on average was drawn into heparinised tubes. Using a panel that included CD45RO, CCR7, CD25, CD127, CD95 and CD27, naive, central memory, regulatory and stem cell-like memory CD4+ T cells were sorted on a BD FACSAria II. Purity was above 95% for every sorted population. Right away, PBMCs were isolated by Lymphoprep density gradient centrifugation and were stained directly, with no culture step. Samples were stained and sorted in pairs, with one healthy donor and one patient per experiment, so that batch effects were minimized.

The clonotype comes from a man between 18 and 29 years old in good health. The rearrangement combines TRBV6-5 with TRBJ2-5; too little of a D gene remains to name it. Sequencing was carried out using naive CD4+ T cells from blood. The cell subset or site label on this specimen signifies: true naive CD4+ T cells. The sequenced DNA is TGTGCCAGCAGTTACCGGGAGACCCAGTACTTC. It specifies CASSYRETQYF.